The subject of this entry is one TCR beta chain. This specimen comes from a study of blood T cell repertoires in COVID-19. Trimming removed 2 bases at V and 5 bases at J, with 11 bases between. CDR3 length equals 14 residues. In germline, CDR1 is SGDLS, CDR2 YYNGEE. Assay: immunoSEQ multiplex PCR; the TCRdb copy retains only in-frame clones and omits some. The table lists under 350,000 clones, roughly nine tenths of them singletons, with approximately 2% in the top ten. Assignments of participants to cohorts depended upon their own reported clinical history. Cohort 3 recovery required two negative PCRs, clearance, or symptom resolution.

This chain uses TRBV9 with TRBJ1-5, with a possible D match to TRBD1 (6 bases). This sequence was found in a woman aged 55 to 70 who had recovered from COVID-19. Sequences were obtained from PBMCs or T cells enriched from blood (not recorded which). The CDR3 sequence: CASSVGDIDQPQHF. The CDR3 coding sequence is TGTGCCAGCAGCGTTGGGGACATCGATCAGCCCCAGCATTTT.